These 3 T cell receptor beta chains were sequenced from one sample in a study of cytomegalovirus exposure and HLA in healthy donors. The study ran its PCR with 60 Vbeta and 13 Jbeta primers. The data were produced by immunoSEQ multiplex PCR, yet TCRdb's version contains in-frame clones alone and is incomplete. The sample shows around 200,000 clones, about 80% of them seen only once. The specimen sequenced was PBMCs. Every receptor here comes from a man younger than 45 in good health and CMV-seronegative.

The rearrangement links TRBV10-2 to TRBJ2-7; 11 bases line up with TRBD2. This CDR3 comprises 18 residues. J lost 2 bases, V lost 1 base, and 10 bases had no gene match. CDR1 is WSHSY and CDR2 is SAAADI in the germline V gene. CDR3 in amino acids: CASSELSLAGGIAYEQYF. The CDR3 nucleotides read TGCGCCAGCAGTGAGTTAAGCCTAGCGGGAGGAATCGCCTACGAGCAGTACTTC.

This clone was observed a handful of times. This chain uses TRBV6-5 with TRBJ1-1; D is uncertain. CDR3 length: 11 residues. Germline CDR1 and CDR2: MNHEY and SVGAGI. V lost 5 bases to trimming and J lost 3 bases, with 4 bases between them. The CDR3 loop reads CASSPDTEAFF. Written as DNA, the CDR3 is TGTGCCAGCAGTCCAGACACTGAAGCTTTCTTT.

J is TRBJ1-1 and V is TRBV6-5, with 10 bases lining up with TRBD1. The CDR3 spans 15 residues. V dropped 5 bases and J dropped 5; count of bases not matched to a gene: 8. CDR1 and CDR2 (germline): MNHEY, SVGAGI. The chain's CDR3 is CASSPWTGGITEAFF. Written as DNA, the CDR3 is TGTGCCAGCAGTCCCTGGACAGGGGGAATAACTGAAGCTTTCTTT.